This T cell receptor beta chain is from a study of blood T cell repertoires in COVID-19. As for the study in general: The origin of the acute and convalescent COVID-19 samples was the United States, Italy and Spain.

This CDR3 spans 15 amino acids. Germline values: CDR1 LGHDT, CDR2 YNNKEL (reference sequence). V dropped 1 base and J dropped 3 bases, with 11 bases sitting between them. As processed by the authors: Amplification from reference gene primers served as the basis for estimated nucleated cell counts. TCRdb's copy holds only in-frame clones and misses some; the assay was immunoSEQ multiplex PCR. That table supplies the V and J calls and clone size; D and trimming were determined from the DNA. This sample has about 70,000 clones, with roughly 79% found just once. The TCR was taken from a woman aged 70-85 years with acute or convalescent COVID-19. Source material: peripheral blood. The rearrangement uses TRBV3-1 (or the pseudogene TRBV3-2) and TRBJ2-3; D is uncertain. CDR3 sequence: CASSQGTVKTDTQYF. The CDR3 coding sequence is TGTGCCAGCAGCCAAGGAACAGTTAAGACAGATACGCAGTATTTT.